This T cell receptor (beta chain) was obtained from a study of T-cell reconstitution after alpha-beta-depleted transplantation in children. Study observations and caveats: It was surviving recipient T cells and thymic progenitors that gave some patients high TCRbeta diversity at day 60.

Researchers prepared the TCRbeta library using unique molecular identifiers, the study reports. TCRdb ran MiXCR on the PCR reads and lists one entry per CDR3 protein. The sample yields about 70,000 distinct CDR3 sequences, roughly a tenth seen once. The CDR3 has 15 amino acids. The germline gives CDR1 SSHAT, CDR2 FNYEAQ (reference sequence). This clonotype was counted ten times or more. The target antigen is unknown. A read error may account for a junction end that differs from germline. The chain is built from TRBV7-7 and TRBJ2-6; 7 positions agree with TRBD2. This receptor was obtained from a boy between 10 and 17 years old with acute myeloid leukemia, due to receive a stem cell transplant. Sequencing was performed on PBMCs, taken before TCRalphabeta/CD19-depleted stem cell transplant. CDR3 sequence reads: CASSSGLYPANVLTF. The CDR3 bases are TGTGCTAGCAGCTCGGGACTATACCCGGCCAACGTCCTGACTTTC. Full variable domain (missing parts from reference TRBV7-7 and TRBJ2-6): GAGVSQSPRYKVTKRGQDVTLRCDPISSHATLYWYQQALGQGPEFLTYFNYEAQPDKSGLPSDRFSAERPEGSISTLTIQRTEQRDSAMYRCASSSGLYPANVLTFGAGSRLTVL.